This T cell receptor (beta chain) was sequenced in a study of blood T cell repertoires in COVID-19. V dropped 1 base and J dropped 4 bases, with 5 bases sitting between them. This CDR3 is built from 12 residues. Participants were placed into cohorts based on the clinical history they reported. In the authors' workflow: Nucleated cell counts were estimated from reference gene primer amplification. The data were produced by immunoSEQ multiplex PCR, yet TCRdb's version contains in-frame clones alone and is incomplete. Clone size and V and J calls were adopted from that table, with D and trimming inferred from the DNA. The sample lists 250,000 to 300,000 clones, under 95% occurring once.

The rearrangement uses TRBV12-3 or TRBV12-4 and TRBJ2-7, with D tentatively TRBD1 (5 bases). This TCR was recovered from a woman between 40 and 55 years old with acute COVID-19. Sequencing was carried out using PBMCs or T cells enriched from blood (not recorded which). The CDR3 sequence: CASSLGQYEQYF. Here the CDR3 DNA reads TGTGCCAGCAGTTTAGGACAGTACGAGCAGTACTTC.